This record concerns one TCR beta chain sequence. Gene names follow the mouse nomenclature. The read terminates 1 residue ahead of where the CDR3 ends, so the germline J gene completes it. The CDR3 has 15 residues. The germline V gene encodes CDR1 SNHLY and CDR2 FYNGKV (reference sequence). Trimming cost V 1 base and J 7 bases; bases outside gene matches: 6. This specimen comes from a study of tissue T cells after allogeneic stem cell transplantation. Indicated time point: mouse harvest day 7 after allogeneic transplant. Each mouse received 10^7 T-cell-depleted marrow cells plus 10^6 splenic CD5+ T cells by tail vein. This mouse GVHD model was MHC-mismatched B6 to BALB/c, profiled day 7 or 14. Generated by immunoSEQ multiplex PCR, the TCRdb table keeps only in-frame clones and is missing some. The table shows 5,500 to 9,000 clones, with about 50% occurring only once.

The chain couples TRBV3 to TRBJ1-1; 10 bases map to TRBD1. The clonotype originates from a female BALB/c mouse given C57BL/6 T cells with graft-versus-host disease after an allogeneic hematopoietic cell transplant. Sequences were obtained from gut tissue. CDR3 bases read: TGTGCCAGCAGCTTAGGGGACAGGGGACACAGAGAAGTCTTC. Encoded protein: CASSLGDRGHREVF. The entire CDR3 protein is CASSLGDRGHREVFF.